This record looks at one T cell receptor beta chain sequence and its context. Antigen unknown. The sample comes from a study of cytomegalovirus exposure and HLA in healthy donors. The PCR was carried out with 60 Vbeta primers and 13 Jbeta primers. Libraries were prepared by immunoSEQ multiplex PCR; TCRdb keeps only in-frame clonotypes and omits some of them. Among 200,000 to 300,000 clones listed, around 81% were seen once. The germline gives CDR1 MDHEN, CDR2 SYDVKM. Germline trimming cut 7 bases from V and 5 bases from J; bases unmatched to any gene: 4. The CDR3 runs 13 residues. Study observations and caveats: It was in a later analysis that TCR association rates were seen to vary by HLA locus, highest for DRB1 and lowest for HLA-C. There were some public TCRs occurring in many donors, but most TCR sequences were rare. The study listed some 160 cytomegalovirus-associated TCR beta chains.

Material for sequencing was PBMCs. This sequence was found in a woman aged 55-69 years in good health and CMV-seropositive. V and J are TRBV28 and TRBJ1-4; 7 bases map to TRBD1. The CDR3 bases are TGTGCCAGCACGGGACAGCTGAATGAAAAACTGTTTTTT. Translating it yields CASTGQLNEKLFF.